Each of the 26 T cell receptor beta chains below was sequenced from the same sample in a study of OX40 agonist ivuxolimab in advanced cancers. TCRdb's copy holds only in-frame clones and misses some; the assay was immunoSEQ multiplex PCR. The sample records 90,000 or so clones, 90% to 95% being singletons. The specimen comprised CD4+ or CD8+ T cells sorted from blood, sampled in a trial of the OX40 agonist ivuxolimab. The receptor set was obtained from an adult with an advanced solid tumor such as melanoma, head and neck, liver or kidney cancer.

The chain carries TRBV6-5 and TRBJ2-5; tentative D call: TRBD2 (7 bases). Germline values: CDR1 MNHEY, CDR2 SVGAGI. This CDR3 spans 14 amino acids. V was trimmed by 5 bases and J by 5 bases, leaving 15 bases between them. The CDR3 DNA is TGTGCCAGCAGTCGGGGGGCGCGTTATGAGACCCAGTACTTC. It codes for CASSRGARYETQYF.

The gene calls are TRBV19 and TRBJ1-4, with D uncertain. The CDR3 has 15 residues. The V end lost 5 bases, the J end lost 3 bases, and 13 bases lay between the germline ends. Germline V CDR1 and CDR2: LNHDA, SQIVND (reference sequence). The CDR3 spells CASSSGPSSNEKLFF. In DNA, the CDR3 is TGTGCCAGTAGTTCAGGACCCAGTTCTAATGAAAAACTGTTTTTT.

The V and J genes are TRBV11-2 and TRBJ2-3; 7 nucleotides line up with TRBD1. After removal of 6 bases from V and 2 bases from J, the junction contained 2 bases not matched to a gene. This CDR3 comprises 13 residues. Germline CDR1 reads SGHAT; CDR2 reads FQNNGV. The CDR3 spells CASRDRNTDTQYF. In DNA, the CDR3 is TGTGCCAGCAGGGACAGGAACACAGATACGCAGTATTTT.

This chain links TRBV11-2 with TRBJ2-2; 8 nucleotides match TRBD1. Looked up from germline, CDR1 is SGHAT and CDR2 is FQNNGV. Trimming cost V 6 bases and J 4 bases; bases outside gene matches: 4. The CDR3 spans 14 residues. This CDR3 reads CASRQGVSTGELFF. The CDR3 DNA is TGTGCCAGCAGACAGGGGGTGAGCACCGGGGAGCTGTTTTTT. The full variable domain, in which reference TRBV11-2 and TRBJ2-2 provide the parts outside the CDR3, is EAGVAQSPRYKIIEKRQSVAFWCNPISGHATLYWYQQILGQGPKLLIQFQNNGVVDDSQLPKDRFSAERLKGVDSTLKIQPAKLEDSAVYLCASRQGVSTGELFFGEGSRLTVL.

The V call is TRBV5-1, the J call TRBJ2-1; unclear D gene. Germline V CDR1 and CDR2: SGHRS, YFSETQ. The CDR3 is 15 residues long. Trimming took 9 bases from V and 0 from J, leaving 16 bases between them. For the CDR3, the DNA is TGCGCCACCTCCACGGGTGTGGGCTCCTACAATGAGCAGTTCTTC. Translating gives CATSTGVGSYNEQFF.

V and J are TRBV14 and TRBJ1-6; 10 bases agree with TRBD1. Trimming removed 4 bases from V and 9 bases from J; junction bases left unmatched: 6. The germline gives CDR1 SGHDN, CDR2 FVKESK. The CDR3 is made up of 15 amino acids. The CDR3 protein is CASSPRTGGGSPLHF. The CDR3 nucleotides read TGTGCCAGCAGCCCTCGGACAGGGGGTGGTTCACCCCTCCACTTT. The full variable domain, completed using reference TRBV14 and TRBJ1-6, is EAGVTQFPSHSVIEKGQTVTLRCDPISGHDNLYWYRRVMGKEIKFLLHFVKESKQDESGMPNNRFLAERTGGTYSTLKVQPAELEDSGVYFCASSPRTGGGSPLHFGNGTRLTVT.

The rearrangement joins TRBV27 to TRBJ1-2, with TRBD1 matching 7 bases. The CDR3 is 18 amino acids. The germline V gene encodes CDR1 MNHEY and CDR2 SMNVEV (reference sequence). V trimming: 6 bases; J trimming: 4 bases; junction bases outside the gene matches: 20. The CDR3, as DNA: TGTGCCAGCAGAGGGGCAACGGGGACAGCCGACTGGGGCTATGGCTACACCTTC. Amino acids: CASRGATGTADWGYGYTF.

This chain connects TRBV2 to TRBJ2-5; TRBD1 agrees at 9 bases. Germline loops: CDR1 SNHLY, CDR2 FYNNEI. The length of the CDR3 is 15 residues. The J segment lost 2 bases and the V segment lost 8 bases, leaving 9 bases of the junction unmatched. The CDR3 region is CASAEDRGRQETQYF. For the CDR3, the DNA is TGTGCCAGCGCTGAGGACAGGGGAAGGCAAGAGACCCAGTACTTC.

The chain combines TRBV28 with TRBJ1-5, with TRBD1 as a possible D gene (6 bases). CDR1 and CDR2 from the germline V gene are MDHEN and SYDVKM. The CDR3 loop spans 17 amino acids. V shed 0 bases and J shed 4 bases, with 16 bases lying between them. CDR3 in amino acids: CASSLWSGGRLNQPQHF. CDR3 DNA sequence: TGTGCCAGCAGTTTATGGTCCGGGGGCAGACTTAATCAGCCCCAGCATTTT.

This sequence joins TRBV19 and TRBJ2-1; D is unclear. Trimming pared 4 bases from V and 0 bases from J, leaving 10 bases between. Germline V lookup: CDR1 LNHDA, CDR2 SQIVND (reference sequence). This CDR3 is built from 15 residues. CDR3 nucleotides: TGTGCCAGTAGTACTGGCGGAGCCTCCTACAATGAGCAGTTCTTC. Translated, it gives CASSTGGASYNEQFF.

The chain has TRBV19 and TRBJ2-5; perhaps TRBD2 as D (6 bases). V gave up 5 bases and J gave up 5 bases, with 24 bases separating them. CDR3 length: 17 amino acids. Germline-derived CDR1 and CDR2 are LNHDA and SQIVND (reference sequence). CDR3 DNA: TGTGCCAGTAGTGCAGGCATGGGGGGAGGCTCCGGGGAGACCCAGTACTTC. This sequence encodes CASSAGMGGGSGETQYF.

The chain uses TRBV28 and TRBJ2-7; D is perhaps TRBD1 (6 bases). This CDR3 has 16 amino acids. The V and J ends lost 3 bases and 3 bases respectively, with 18 bases between them. Germline V CDR1 and CDR2: MDHEN, SYDVKM. This CDR3 is CASSFPAGEKGYEQYF. The CDR3 DNA reads TGTGCCAGCAGTTTTCCCGCAGGGGAAAAGGGCTACGAGCAGTACTTC.

The chain carries TRBV11-2 and TRBJ2-5; D is perhaps TRBD2 (6 bases). Germline CDR1 SGHAT, CDR2 FQNNGV. V was trimmed by 1 base and J by 2 bases, leaving 20 bases between them. The CDR3 has 18 residues. CDR3 coding DNA: TGTGCCAGCAGCTTAGGCAGAGGGGCAGGGAGCGGGCAAGAGACCCAGTACTTC. As protein: CASSLGRGAGSGQETQYF. The complete variable domain, with remaining parts taken from reference TRBV11-2 and TRBJ2-5, reads EAGVAQSPRYKIIEKRQSVAFWCNPISGHATLYWYQQILGQGPKLLIQFQNNGVVDDSQLPKDRFSAERLKGVDSTLKIQPAKLEDSAVYLCASSLGRGAGSGQETQYFGPGTRLLVL.

The chain links TRBV7-2 to TRBJ2-3; D remains ambiguous. The V end lost 0 bases, the J end lost 7 bases, and 14 bases lay between the germline ends. The length of the CDR3 is 15 residues. Germline CDR1 SGHTA, CDR2 FQGNSA. CDR3 DNA sequence: TGTGCCAGCAGCTTAGCCCTTTCGGAGTCTTATACGCAGTATTTT. Translation: CASSLALSESYTQYF.

V is TRBV10-3 and J is TRBJ2-1; 7 bases line up with TRBD1. The CDR3 has 14 amino acids. Germline V gene sequence: CDR1 ENHRY, CDR2 SYGVKD. V gave up 6 bases and J gave up 6 bases; unmatched junction bases: 8. In DNA form, the CDR3 reads TGTGCCATCAGCCCCGGGACAGCGACCAATGAGCAGTTCTTC. It yields the protein CAISPGTATNEQFF.

The chain combines TRBV30 with TRBJ1-1; weak D call: TRBD1 (5 bases). V lost 5 bases, J lost 2 bases, and 15 bases lay in between. The CDR3 spans 14 residues. Germline CDR1 and CDR2: GTSNPN and SVGIG (reference sequence). This chain's CDR3 is CAWDFQGTNTEAFF. The CDR3 coding sequence is TGTGCCTGGGATTTCCAGGGAACAAACACTGAAGCTTTCTTT. Together with reference TRBV30 and TRBJ1-1, the CDR3 gives the full variable domain: SQTIHQWPATLVQPVGSPLSLECTVEGTSNPNLYWYRQAAGRGLQLLFYSVGIGQISSEVPQNLSASRPQDRQFILSSKKLLLSDSGFYLCAWDFQGTNTEAFFGQGTRLTVV.

This sequence joins TRBV19 and TRBJ1-2; D uncertain. The CDR3 length is 15 residues. Germline loops: CDR1 LNHDA, CDR2 SQIVND (reference sequence). Trimming shortened V by 1 base and J by 4 bases, and 13 bases separated the two germline ends. The CDR3 region has the DNA TGTGCCAGTAGTATAGTCGGAGGAGGTGGCTATGGCTACACCTTC. Translating it yields CASSIVGGGGYGYTF.

This rearrangement joins TRBV4-2 to TRBJ2-3, with D unresolved. Germline V CDR1 and CDR2: LGHNA, YNFKEQ. CDR3 length: 16 residues. The ends were cut back, 1 base at V and 2 bases at J, with 13 bases in the middle. The CDR3 is CASSQGEARATDTQYF. Written as DNA, the CDR3 is TGTGCCAGCAGCCAAGGTGAGGCCCGGGCCACAGATACGCAGTATTTT.

The chain recombines TRBV5-4 with TRBJ1-2; TRBD1 agrees at 7 bases. There are 14 residues in the CDR3. Looked up from germline, CDR1 is SGHNT and CDR2 is YYREEE (reference sequence). V trimming: 5 bases; J trimming: 8 bases; junction bases outside the gene matches: 12. CDR3 DNA sequence: TGTGCCAGCAGGCAAAACAGGGGTTGGGACGGCTACACCTTC. This sequence encodes CASRQNRGWDGYTF.

This rearrangement joins TRBV19 to TRBJ1-2; D not certain. V was cut by 2 bases and J by 6 bases, with 13 bases left in between. Germline V gene data show CDR1 as LNHDA and CDR2 as SQIVND (reference sequence). The CDR3 extends over 14 amino acids. In DNA form, the CDR3 reads TGTGCCAGTAGTATACAGGCGGCAGGCGATGGCTACACCTTC. This sequence encodes CASSIQAAGDGYTF.

The chain combines TRBV11-2 with TRBJ2-1, with D possibly TRBD2 on 6 matching bases. V was pared by 5 bases and J by 6 bases, with 17 bases between. The germline V gene has CDR1 SGHAT and CDR2 FQNNGV. The CDR3 is made up of 15 amino acids. For the CDR3, the DNA is TGTGCCAGCAGCCCCCCCGGCGGGCGGGGCAATGAGCAGTTCTTC. Its protein is CASSPPGGRGNEQFF.

The chain carries TRBV10-3 and TRBJ2-7; D is possibly TRBD1 or TRBD2 (5 bases each). Germline CDR1 and CDR2: ENHRY and SYGVKD. This CDR3 has 14 residues. With 6 bases removed from V and 0 bases from J, the gap between germline ends came to 12 bases. The CDR3 loop reads CAISLRDDSYEQYF. The CDR3 DNA is TGTGCCATCAGCCTCCGGGACGACTCCTACGAGCAGTACTTC.

This chain uses TRBV7-2 with TRBJ1-2, with D perhaps TRBD1 (5 bases). Trimming shortened V by 1 base and J by 8 bases, and 8 bases separated the two germline ends. Germline V lookup: CDR1 SGHTA, CDR2 FQGNSA. CDR3 length equals 12 residues. In nucleotides, the CDR3 is TGTGCCAGCAGCTTAGTTTGGGGGGGCTACACCTTC. This gives the protein CASSLVWGGYTF.

This clone was seen a single time. The rearrangement links TRBV4-1 to TRBJ2-7; TRBD1 matches 9 bases. The trim removed 0 bases at V and 0 bases at J, leaving 6 bases unmatched. This CDR3 has 17 residues. Looked up from germline, CDR1 is MGHRA and CDR2 is YSYEKL. The CDR3: CASSQDRDRVVSYEQYF. In DNA, the CDR3 is TGCGCCAGCAGCCAAGATCGGGACAGGGTCGTCTCCTACGAGCAGTACTTC.

This clone was counted a few times. The gene calls are TRBV27 and TRBJ1-1; no definite D call. This CDR3 spans 11 amino acids. Germline CDR1 reads MNHEY; CDR2 reads SMNVEV (reference sequence). V lost 8 bases, J lost 5 bases, and 9 bases lay in between. The CDR3 DNA reads as TGTGCCAGCCAAAAAGGGACTGAAGCTTTCTTT. It translates to CASQKGTEAFF.

The chain carries TRBV7-2 and TRBJ1-1; D gene uncertain. Germline CDR1 and CDR2: SGHTA and FQGNSA. V shed 2 bases and J shed 4 bases, with 8 bases lying between them. This CDR3 contains 13 residues. In DNA form, the CDR3 reads TGTGCCAGCAGCTTATATCGGTCCACTGAAGCTTTCTTT. This encodes CASSLYRSTEAFF. Filled out from reference TRBV7-2 and TRBJ1-1, the complete variable domain reads GAGVSQSPSNKVTEKGKDVELRCDPISGHTALYWYRQSLGQGLEFLIYFQGNSAPDKSGLPSDRFSAERTGGSVSTLTIQRTQQEDSAVYLCASSLYRSTEAFFGQGTRLTVV.